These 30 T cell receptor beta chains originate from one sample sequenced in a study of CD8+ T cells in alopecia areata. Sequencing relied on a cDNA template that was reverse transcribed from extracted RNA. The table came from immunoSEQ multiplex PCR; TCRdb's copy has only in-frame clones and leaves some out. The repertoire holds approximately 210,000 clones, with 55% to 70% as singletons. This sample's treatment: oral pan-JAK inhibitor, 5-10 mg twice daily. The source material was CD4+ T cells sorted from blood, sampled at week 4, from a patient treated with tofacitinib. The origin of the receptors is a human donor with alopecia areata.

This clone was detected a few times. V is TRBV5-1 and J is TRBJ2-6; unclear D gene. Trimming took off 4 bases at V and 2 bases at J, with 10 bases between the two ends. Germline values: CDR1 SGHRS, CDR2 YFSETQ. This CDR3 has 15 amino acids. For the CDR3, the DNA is TGCGCCAGCAGCGTTGTAGTGACTGGGGCCAACGTCCTGACTTTC. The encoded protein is CASSVVVTGANVLTF.

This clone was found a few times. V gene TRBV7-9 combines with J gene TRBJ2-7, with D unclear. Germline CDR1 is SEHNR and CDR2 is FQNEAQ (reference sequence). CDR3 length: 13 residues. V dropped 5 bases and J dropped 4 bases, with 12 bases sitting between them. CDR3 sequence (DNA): TGTGCCAGCAGCACCGCGGAACTGTACGAGCAGTACTTC. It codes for CASSTAELYEQYF.

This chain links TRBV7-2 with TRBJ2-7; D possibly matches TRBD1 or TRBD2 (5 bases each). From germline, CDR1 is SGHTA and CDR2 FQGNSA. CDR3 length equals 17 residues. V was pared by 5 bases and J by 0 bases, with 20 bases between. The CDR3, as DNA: TGTGCCAGCAGCAGGCCGGGGCTGACCTTTAGCTCCTACGAGCAGTACTTC. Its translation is CASSRPGLTFSSYEQYF.

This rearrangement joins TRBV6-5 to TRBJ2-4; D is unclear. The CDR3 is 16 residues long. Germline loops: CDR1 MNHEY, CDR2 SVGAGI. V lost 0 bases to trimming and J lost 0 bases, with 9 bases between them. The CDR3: CASSYSRRGAKNIQYF. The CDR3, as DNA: TGTGCCAGCAGTTACTCCCGCCGAGGAGCCAAAAACATTCAGTACTTC.

The CDR3 nucleotides read TGTGCCAGCTCCAAGTGGGACATTTCCGAGCAGTACTTC. Residues: CASSKWDISEQYF. V and J are TRBV18 and TRBJ2-7; D is possibly TRBD1 (6 bases). Germline CDR1 and CDR2: KGHSH and LQKENI. Trimming took off 6 bases at V and 6 bases at J, with 15 bases between the two ends. The CDR3 totals 13 residues.

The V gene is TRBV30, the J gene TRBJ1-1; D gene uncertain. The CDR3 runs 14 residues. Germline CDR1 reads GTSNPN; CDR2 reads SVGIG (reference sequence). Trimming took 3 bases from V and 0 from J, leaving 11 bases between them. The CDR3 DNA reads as TGTGCCTGGAGACCGAAACGCCTGAACACTGAAGCTTTCTTT. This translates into CAWRPKRLNTEAFF.

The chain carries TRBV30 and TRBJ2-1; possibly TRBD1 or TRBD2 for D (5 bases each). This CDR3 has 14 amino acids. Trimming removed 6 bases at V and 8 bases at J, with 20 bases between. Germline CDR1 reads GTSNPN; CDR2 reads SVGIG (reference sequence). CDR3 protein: CACKDRDYGDEQFF. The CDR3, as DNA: TGTGCCTGCAAAGACAGAGACTATGGCGATGAGCAGTTCTTC. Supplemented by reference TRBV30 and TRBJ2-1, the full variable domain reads SQTIHQWPATLVQPVGSPLSLECTVEGTSNPNLYWYRQAAGRGLQLLFYSVGIGQISSEVPQNLSASRPQDRQFILSSKKLLLSDSGFYLCACKDRDYGDEQFFGPGTRLTVL.

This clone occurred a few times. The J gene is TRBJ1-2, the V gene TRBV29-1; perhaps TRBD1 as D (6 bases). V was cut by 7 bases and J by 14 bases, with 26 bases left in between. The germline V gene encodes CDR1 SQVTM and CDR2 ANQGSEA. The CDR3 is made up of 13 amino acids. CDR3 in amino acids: CSASGGVPRLETF. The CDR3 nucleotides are TGCAGCGCCTCGGGGGGCGTCCCCCGTTTGGAAACCTTC.

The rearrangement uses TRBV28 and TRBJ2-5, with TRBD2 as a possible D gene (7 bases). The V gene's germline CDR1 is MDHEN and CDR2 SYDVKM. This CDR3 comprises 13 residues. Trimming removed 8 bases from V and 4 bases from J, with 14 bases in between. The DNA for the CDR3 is TGTGCCAGCGGGGCGGGGGCTCGAGAGACCCAGTACTTC. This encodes CASGAGARETQYF.

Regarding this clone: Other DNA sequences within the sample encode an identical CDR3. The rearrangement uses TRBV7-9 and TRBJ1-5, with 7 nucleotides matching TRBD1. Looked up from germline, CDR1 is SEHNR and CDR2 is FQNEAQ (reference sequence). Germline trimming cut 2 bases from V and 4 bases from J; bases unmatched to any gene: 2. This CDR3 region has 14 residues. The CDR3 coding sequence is TGTGCCAGCAGCTTATCAGGGGGTAATCAGCCCCAGCATTTT. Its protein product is CASSLSGGNQPQHF.

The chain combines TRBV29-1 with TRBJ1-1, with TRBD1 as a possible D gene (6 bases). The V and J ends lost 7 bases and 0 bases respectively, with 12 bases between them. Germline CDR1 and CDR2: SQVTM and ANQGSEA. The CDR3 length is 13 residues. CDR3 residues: CSAQDSLNTEAFF. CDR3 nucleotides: TGCAGCGCCCAGGACAGTTTGAACACTGAAGCTTTCTTT.

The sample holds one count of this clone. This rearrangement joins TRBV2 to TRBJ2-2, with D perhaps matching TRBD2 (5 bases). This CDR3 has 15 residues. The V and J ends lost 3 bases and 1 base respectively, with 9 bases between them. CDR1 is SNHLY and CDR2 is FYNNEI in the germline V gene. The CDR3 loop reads CASSETTGNTGELFF. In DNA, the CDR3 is TGTGCCAGCAGTGAGACTACCGGGAACACCGGGGAGCTGTTTTTT.

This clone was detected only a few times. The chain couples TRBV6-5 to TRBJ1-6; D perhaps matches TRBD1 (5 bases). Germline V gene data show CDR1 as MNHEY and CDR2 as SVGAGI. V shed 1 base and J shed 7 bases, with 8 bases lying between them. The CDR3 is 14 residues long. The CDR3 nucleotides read TGTGCCAGCAGTTACTTCGGGGCGAATTCACCCCTCCACTTT. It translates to CASSYFGANSPLHF.

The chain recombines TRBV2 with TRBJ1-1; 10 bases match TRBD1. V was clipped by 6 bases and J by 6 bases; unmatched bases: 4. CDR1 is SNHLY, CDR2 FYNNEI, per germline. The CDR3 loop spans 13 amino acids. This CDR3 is CASRRQGAAEAFF. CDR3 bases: TGTGCCAGCAGGAGACAGGGGGCGGCTGAAGCTTTCTTT.

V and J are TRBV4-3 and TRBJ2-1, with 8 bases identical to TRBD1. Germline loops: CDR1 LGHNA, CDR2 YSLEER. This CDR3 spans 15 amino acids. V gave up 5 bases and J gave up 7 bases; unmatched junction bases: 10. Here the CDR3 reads CASSSRTGLRNEQFF. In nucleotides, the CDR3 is TGCGCCAGCAGCTCCCGGACAGGGTTGAGGAATGAGCAGTTCTTC.

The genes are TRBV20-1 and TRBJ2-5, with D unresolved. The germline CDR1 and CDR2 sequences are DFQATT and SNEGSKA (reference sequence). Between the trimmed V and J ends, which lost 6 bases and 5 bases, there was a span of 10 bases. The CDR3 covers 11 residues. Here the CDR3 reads CSAEAHETQYF. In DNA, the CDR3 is TGCAGTGCGGAAGCTCATGAGACCCAGTACTTC.

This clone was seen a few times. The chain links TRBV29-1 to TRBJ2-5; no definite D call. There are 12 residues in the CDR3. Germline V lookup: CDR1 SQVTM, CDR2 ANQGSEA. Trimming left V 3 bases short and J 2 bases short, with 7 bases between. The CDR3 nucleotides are TGCAGCGTTGATCCAAGTCAAGAGACCCAGTACTTC. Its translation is CSVDPSQETQYF.

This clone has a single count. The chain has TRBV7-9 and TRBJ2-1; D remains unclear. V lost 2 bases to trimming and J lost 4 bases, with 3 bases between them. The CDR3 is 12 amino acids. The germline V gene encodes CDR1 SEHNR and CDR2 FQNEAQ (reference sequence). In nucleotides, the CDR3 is TGTGCCAGCAGCTTATTTTACAATGAGCAGTTCTTC. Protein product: CASSLFYNEQFF. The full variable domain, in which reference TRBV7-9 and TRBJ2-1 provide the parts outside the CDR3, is DTGVSQNPRHKITKRGQNVTFRCDPISEHNRLYWYRQTLGQGPEFLTYFQNEAQLEKSRLLSDRFSAERPKGSFSTLEIQRTEQGDSAMYLCASSLFYNEQFFGPGTRLTVL.

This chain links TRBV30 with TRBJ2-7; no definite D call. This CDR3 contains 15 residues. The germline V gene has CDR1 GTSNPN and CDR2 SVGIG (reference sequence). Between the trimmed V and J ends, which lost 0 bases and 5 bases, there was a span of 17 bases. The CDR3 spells CAWSVSGARQDEQYF. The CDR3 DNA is TGTGCCTGGAGTGTGTCAGGCGCCCGTCAGGACGAGCAGTACTTC.

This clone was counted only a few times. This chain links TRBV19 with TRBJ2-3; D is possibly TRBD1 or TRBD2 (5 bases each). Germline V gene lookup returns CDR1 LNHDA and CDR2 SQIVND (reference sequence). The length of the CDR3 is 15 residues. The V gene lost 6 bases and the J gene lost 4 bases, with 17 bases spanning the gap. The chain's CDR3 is CASRRPGASADTQYF. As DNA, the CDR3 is TGTGCCAGTAGGCGACCCGGGGCTTCCGCAGATACGCAGTATTTT.

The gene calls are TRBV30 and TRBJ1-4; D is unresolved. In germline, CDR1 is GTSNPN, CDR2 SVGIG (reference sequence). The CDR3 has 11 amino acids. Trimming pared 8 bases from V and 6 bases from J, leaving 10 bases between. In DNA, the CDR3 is TGTGCCAGTTGGACGTATGAAAAACTGTTTTTT. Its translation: CASWTYEKLFF.

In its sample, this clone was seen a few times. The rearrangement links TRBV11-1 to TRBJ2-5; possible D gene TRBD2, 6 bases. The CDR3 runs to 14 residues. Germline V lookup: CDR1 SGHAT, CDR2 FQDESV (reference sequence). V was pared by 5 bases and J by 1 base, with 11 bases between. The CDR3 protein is CASSQRTIQETQYF. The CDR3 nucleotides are TGTGCCAGCAGCCAGAGGACTATCCAAGAGACCCAGTACTTC.

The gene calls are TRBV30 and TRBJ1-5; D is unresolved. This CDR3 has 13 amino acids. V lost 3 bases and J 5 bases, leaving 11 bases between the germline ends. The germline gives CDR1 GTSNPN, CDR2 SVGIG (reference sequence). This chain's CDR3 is CAWRGRLDQPQHF. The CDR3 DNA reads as TGTGCCTGGAGGGGCAGATTGGATCAGCCCCAGCATTTT.

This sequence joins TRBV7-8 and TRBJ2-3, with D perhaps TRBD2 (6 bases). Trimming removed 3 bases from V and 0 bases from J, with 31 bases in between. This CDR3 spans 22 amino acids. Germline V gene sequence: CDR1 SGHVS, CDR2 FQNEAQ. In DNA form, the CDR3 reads TGTGCCAGCAGCTTCATTAGGAGGGGACGGGCCCCAAAAGAGACTAGCACAGATACGCAGTATTTT. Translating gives CASSFIRRGRAPKETSTDTQYF.

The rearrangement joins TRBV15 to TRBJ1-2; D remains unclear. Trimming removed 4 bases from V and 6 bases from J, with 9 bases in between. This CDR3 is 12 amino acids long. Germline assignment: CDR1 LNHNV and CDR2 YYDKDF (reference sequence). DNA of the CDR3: TGTGCCACCAGCACACTTACGAATGGCTACACCTTC. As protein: CATSTLTNGYTF.

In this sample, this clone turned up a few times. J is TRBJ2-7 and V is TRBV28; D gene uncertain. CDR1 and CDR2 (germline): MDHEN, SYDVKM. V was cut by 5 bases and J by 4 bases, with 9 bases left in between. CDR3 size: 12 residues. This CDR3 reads CASSLLGYEQYF. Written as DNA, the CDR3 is TGTGCCAGCAGTCTTCTTGGGTACGAGCAGTACTTC.

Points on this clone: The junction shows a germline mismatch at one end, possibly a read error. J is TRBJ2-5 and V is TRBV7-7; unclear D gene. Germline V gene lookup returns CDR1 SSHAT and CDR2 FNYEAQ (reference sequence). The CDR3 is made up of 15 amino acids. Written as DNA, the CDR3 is TGTGCTAGCAGCTTAGATGGGCAGCAGCAAGAGACCCAGTACTTC. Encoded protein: CASSLDGQQQETQYF.

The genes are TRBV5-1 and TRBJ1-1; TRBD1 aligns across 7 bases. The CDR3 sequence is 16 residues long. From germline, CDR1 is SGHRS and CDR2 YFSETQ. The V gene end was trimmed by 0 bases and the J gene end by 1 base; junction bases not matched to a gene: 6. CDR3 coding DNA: TGCGCCAGCAGCTTGGGGCTGGACAGGCCGAACACTGAAGCTTTCTTT. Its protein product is CASSLGLDRPNTEAFF.

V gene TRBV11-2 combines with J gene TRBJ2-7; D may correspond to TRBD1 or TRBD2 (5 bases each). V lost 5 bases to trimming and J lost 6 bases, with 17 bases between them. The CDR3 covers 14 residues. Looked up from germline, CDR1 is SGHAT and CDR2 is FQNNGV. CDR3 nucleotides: TGTGCCAGCAGCCAGGGTTCGGGTCGGGGCGAGCAGTACTTC. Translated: CASSQGSGRGEQYF.

CDR3 DNA sequence: TGCAGCGTCCGCTTCAGGAATGGCTACACCTTC. Translated, it gives CSVRFRNGYTF. J is TRBJ1-2 and V is TRBV29-1; D gene uncertain. This CDR3 is built from 11 residues. Germline V lookup: CDR1 SQVTM, CDR2 ANQGSEA. With 6 bases removed from V and 6 bases from J, the gap between germline ends came to 11 bases.